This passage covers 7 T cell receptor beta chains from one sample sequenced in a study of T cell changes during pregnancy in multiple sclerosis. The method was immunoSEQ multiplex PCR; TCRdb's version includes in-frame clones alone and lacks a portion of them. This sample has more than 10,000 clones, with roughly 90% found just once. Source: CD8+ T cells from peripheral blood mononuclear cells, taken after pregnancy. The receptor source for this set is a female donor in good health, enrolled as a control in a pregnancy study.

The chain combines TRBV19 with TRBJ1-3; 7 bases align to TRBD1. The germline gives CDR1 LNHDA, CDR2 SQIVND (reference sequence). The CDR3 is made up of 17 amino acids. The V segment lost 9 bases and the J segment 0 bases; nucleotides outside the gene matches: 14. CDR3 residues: CASTDRSEEASGNTIYF. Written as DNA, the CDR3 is TGTGCCAGCACGGACAGGTCCGAGGAGGCCTCTGGAAACACCATATATTTT.

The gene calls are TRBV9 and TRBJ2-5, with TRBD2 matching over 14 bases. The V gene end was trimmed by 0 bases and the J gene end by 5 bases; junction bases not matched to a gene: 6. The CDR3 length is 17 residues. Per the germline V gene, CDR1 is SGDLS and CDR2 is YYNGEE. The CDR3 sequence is CASSVGLAGGPGETQYF. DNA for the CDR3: TGTGCCAGCAGCGTAGGACTAGCGGGAGGGCCAGGGGAGACCCAGTACTTC.

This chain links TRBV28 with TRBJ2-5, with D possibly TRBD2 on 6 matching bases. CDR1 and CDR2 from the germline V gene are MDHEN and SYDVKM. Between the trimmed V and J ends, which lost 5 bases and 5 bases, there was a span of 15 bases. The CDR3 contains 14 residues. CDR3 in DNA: TGTGCCAGCAGTCCTACGGGGGAGAGGGAGACCCAGTACTTC. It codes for CASSPTGERETQYF.

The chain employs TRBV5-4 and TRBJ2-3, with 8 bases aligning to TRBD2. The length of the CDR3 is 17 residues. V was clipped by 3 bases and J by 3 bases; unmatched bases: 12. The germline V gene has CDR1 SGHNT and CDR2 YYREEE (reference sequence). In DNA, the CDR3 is TGTGCCAGCAGCTCGATCACACTAGCGGCGACGACAGATACGCAGTATTTT. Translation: CASSSITLAATTDTQYF.

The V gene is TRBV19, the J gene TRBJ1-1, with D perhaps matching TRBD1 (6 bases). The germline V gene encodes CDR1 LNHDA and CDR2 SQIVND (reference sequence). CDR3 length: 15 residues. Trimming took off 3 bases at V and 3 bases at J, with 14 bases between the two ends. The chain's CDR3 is CASSMLGGADTEAFF. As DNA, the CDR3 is TGTGCCAGTAGTATGCTGGGGGGGGCGGACACTGAAGCTTTCTTT.

The CDR3 sequence is CASSFGGGQETQYF. The DNA of the CDR3 is TGTGCCAGCAGTTTTGGCGGGGGACAAGAGACCCAGTACTTC. The rearrangement uses TRBV27 and TRBJ2-5; 7 positions match TRBD2. CDR1 and CDR2 (germline): MNHEY, SMNVEV (reference sequence). The CDR3 runs 14 residues. V lost 3 bases to trimming and J lost 2 bases; unmatched junction nucleotides: 3.

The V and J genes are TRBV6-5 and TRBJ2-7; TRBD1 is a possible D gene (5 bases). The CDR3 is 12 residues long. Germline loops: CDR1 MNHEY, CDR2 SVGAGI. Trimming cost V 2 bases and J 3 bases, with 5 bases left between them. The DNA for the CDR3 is TGTGCCAGCAGTTACCAGGGCTACGAGCAGTACTTC. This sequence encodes CASSYQGYEQYF.